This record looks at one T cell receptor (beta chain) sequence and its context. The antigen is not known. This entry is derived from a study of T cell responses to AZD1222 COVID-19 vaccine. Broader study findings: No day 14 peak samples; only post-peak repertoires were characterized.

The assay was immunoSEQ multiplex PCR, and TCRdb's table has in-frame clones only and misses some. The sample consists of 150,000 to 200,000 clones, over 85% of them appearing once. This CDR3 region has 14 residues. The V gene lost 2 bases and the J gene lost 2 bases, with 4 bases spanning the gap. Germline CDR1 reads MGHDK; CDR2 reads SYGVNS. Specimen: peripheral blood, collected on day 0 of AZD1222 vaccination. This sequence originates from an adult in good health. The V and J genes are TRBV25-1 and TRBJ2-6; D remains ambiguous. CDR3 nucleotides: TGTGCCAGCAGTGAAATAGCTGGGGCCAACGTCCTGACTTTC. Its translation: CASSEIAGANVLTF.